The next 30 T cell receptor beta chains were all read from a single sample in a study of blood T cell repertoires in COVID-19. Produced via immunoSEQ multiplex PCR; TCRdb's table is partial and in-frame only. The sample contains some 270,000 clones, roughly 88% of which appear only once. Sequencing was carried out using PBMCs or T cells enriched from blood (not recorded which). The receptors stem from a woman aged 25-40 years who had recovered from COVID-19.

A word on this clone: This sample includes further DNA sequences coding for the same CDR3. The chain combines TRBV27 with TRBJ2-3; no clear D. CDR1 is MNHEY, CDR2 SMNVEV, per germline (reference sequence). The CDR3 extends over 12 amino acids. V lost 4 bases and J 5 bases, leaving 7 bases between the germline ends. The CDR3 sequence: CASSSLGDTQYF. CDR3 bases: TGTGCCAGCAGTTCTCTCGGAGATACGCAGTATTTT.

This clone has a handful of counts. This sequence joins TRBV7-8 and TRBJ1-2; D call uncertain. V was clipped by 7 bases and J by 2 bases, with 17 bases between them. The germline V gene has CDR1 SGHVS and CDR2 FQNEAQ. This CDR3 is built from 15 residues. The CDR3 loop reads CASTKGAGINYGYTF. The CDR3 DNA is TGTGCCAGCACTAAAGGTGCAGGCATAAACTATGGCTACACCTTC.

The chain couples TRBV29-1 to TRBJ2-7; D gene unclear. The CDR3 extends over 13 amino acids. V was shortened by 0 bases and J by 0 bases, with 6 bases between the two germline ends. Germline CDR1 is SQVTM and CDR2 is ANQGSEA. In DNA, the CDR3 is TGCAGCGTTGAAGACAGGTTCTCCTACGAGCAGTACTTC. Translating gives CSVEDRFSYEQYF.

This clone appeared a single time. V and J are TRBV30 and TRBJ1-1, with 12 bases lining up with TRBD1. The CDR3 loop spans 14 amino acids. V trimming: 2 bases; J trimming: 8 bases; junction bases outside the gene matches: 6. Germline assignment: CDR1 GTSNPN and CDR2 SVGIG (reference sequence). The CDR3 nucleotides are TGTGCCTGGAGTCTGACCGGGACAGGGGGCGAAGCTTTCTTT. This translates into CAWSLTGTGGEAFF.

This clone was counted only a few times. The chain employs TRBV7-2 and TRBJ2-5; unclear D gene. V was shortened by 1 base and J by 4 bases, with 19 bases between the two germline ends. The germline gives CDR1 SGHTA, CDR2 FQGNSA. The CDR3 loop spans 17 amino acids. The CDR3: CASSLDTRPRGPETQYF. CDR3 DNA sequence: TGTGCCAGCAGCTTAGATACCCGCCCCCGAGGCCCAGAGACCCAGTACTTC. Looking up the rest from reference TRBV7-2 and TRBJ2-5 gives the full variable domain: GAGVSQSPSNKVTEKGKDVELRCDPISGHTALYWYRQSLGQGLEFLIYFQGNSAPDKSGLPSDRFSAERTGGSVSTLTIQRTQQEDSAVYLCASSLDTRPRGPETQYFGPGTRLLVL.

The V and J genes are TRBV29-1 and TRBJ1-3; D is unclear. The V gene lost 2 bases and the J gene lost 0 bases, with 11 bases spanning the gap. Germline CDR1 and CDR2: SQVTM and ANQGSEA. The CDR3 loop spans 15 amino acids. CDR3 in DNA: TGCAGCGTTGAAACCACAGTAAGCTCTGGAAACACCATATATTTT. Its protein is CSVETTVSSGNTIYF.

The chain has TRBV7-7 and TRBJ2-5; 9 bases fit TRBD1. The V segment lost 3 bases and the J segment 3 bases; nucleotides outside the gene matches: 8. Germline V gene data show CDR1 as SSHAT and CDR2 as FNYEAQ (reference sequence). There are 16 residues in the CDR3. The CDR3 nucleotides read TGTGCCAGCAGCTTGACCGGGACAGGGTTGGAAGAGACCCAGTACTTC. It codes for CASSLTGTGLEETQYF.

The chain uses TRBV4-1 and TRBJ2-6; D is ambiguous. Germline CDR1 MGHRA, CDR2 YSYEKL. The length of the CDR3 is 14 residues. Trimming removed 1 base at V and 2 bases at J, with 3 bases between. The CDR3 spells CASSQVTGANVLTF. CDR3 DNA sequence: TGCGCCAGCAGCCAAGTCACTGGGGCCAACGTCCTGACTTTC.

The V and J genes are TRBV5-8 and TRBJ1-3; D is uncertain. This CDR3 is 16 amino acids long. Germline V CDR1 and CDR2: SGHTS, YDEGEE. With 0 bases removed from V and 0 bases from J, the gap between germline ends came to 10 bases. The CDR3 loop is CASSLDVQISGNTIYF. In DNA, the CDR3 is TGTGCCAGCAGCTTGGATGTGCAGATCTCTGGAAACACCATATATTTT.

The rearrangement links TRBV7-2 to TRBJ1-2; D may be TRBD1 (5 bases). The V and J ends lost 5 bases and 2 bases respectively, with 12 bases between them. Germline values: CDR1 SGHTA, CDR2 FQGNSA. This CDR3 region has 14 residues. This CDR3 reads CASSRGVANYGYTF. The CDR3, as DNA: TGTGCCAGCAGCCGGGGGGTTGCCAACTATGGCTACACCTTC.

The chain employs TRBV7-9 and TRBJ2-1; D may be TRBD1 (6 bases). CDR1 SEHNR and CDR2 FQNEAQ come from the germline V gene (reference sequence). This CDR3 region has 18 residues. V was cut by 5 bases and J by 1 base, with 21 bases left in between. The CDR3 reads CASSPKPTWTDSYNEQFF. CDR3 sequence (DNA): TGTGCCAGCAGCCCCAAACCCACTTGGACAGATTCCTACAATGAGCAGTTCTTC.

J is TRBJ2-7 and V is TRBV4-1; TRBD1 agrees at 8 bases. Germline values: CDR1 MGHRA, CDR2 YSYEKL. The V and J ends lost 0 bases and 6 bases, in that order; junction bases with no gene match: 4. There are 14 residues in the CDR3. The CDR3 sequence: CASSQEGQGFEQYF. DNA for the CDR3: TGCGCCAGCAGCCAAGAAGGACAGGGCTTCGAGCAGTACTTC.

This clone was detected once. This rearrangement joins TRBV28 to TRBJ2-7; the match to TRBD1 covers 8 bases. CDR1 is MDHEN and CDR2 is SYDVKM in the germline V gene. The CDR3 has 14 residues. The trim removed 1 base at V and 4 bases at J, leaving 3 bases unmatched. The CDR3 nucleotides read TGTGCCAGCAGTTTATTGGGGACAGGTTACGAGCAGTACTTC. Amino acid sequence: CASSLLGTGYEQYF.

This rearrangement joins TRBV15 to TRBJ1-5; D not resolved. Per the germline V gene, CDR1 is LNHNV and CDR2 is YYDKDF (reference sequence). The CDR3 loop spans 15 amino acids. V was clipped by 8 bases and J by 3 bases, with 17 bases between them. CDR3 residues: CATGSGRLDNQPQHF. The CDR3 bases are TGTGCCACCGGAAGCGGGCGGCTTGACAATCAGCCCCAGCATTTT.

The chain links TRBV10-3 to TRBJ2-7, with 12 bases aligning to TRBD2. The CDR3 has 18 amino acids. Trimming took 6 bases from V and 0 from J; bases not matched to a gene: 12. Looked up from germline, CDR1 is ENHRY and CDR2 is SYGVKD. In nucleotides, the CDR3 is TGTGCCATCAGCAAGACTAGCGGGAGTGCCTCTAACTCCTACGAGCAGTACTTC. Translated, it gives CAISKTSGSASNSYEQYF.

The chain carries TRBV6-2 or TRBV6-3 and TRBJ2-7, with D hard to call. CDR3 length equals 11 residues. The V end was cut by 5 bases, the J end by 6 bases, with 8 bases between. Germline V gene lookup returns CDR1 MNHEY and CDR2 SVGEGT. The CDR3 bases are TGTGCCAGCAGTGCAGTTTTCGAGCAGTACTTC. Translating it yields CASSAVFEQYF.

V and J are TRBV7-3 and TRBJ2-5; 8 bases agree with TRBD1. The ends lost 5 bases at V and 2 bases at J; junction bases unmatched: 7. CDR1 is SGHTA, CDR2 FQGTGA, per germline. This CDR3 has 15 residues. The CDR3 nucleotides read TGTGCCAGCAGCCCAACCACAGGGGGTCAAGAGACCCAGTACTTC. Encoded protein: CASSPTTGGQETQYF.

This rearrangement joins TRBV5-1 to TRBJ1-1; 7 bases align to TRBD1. The J segment lost 1 base and the V segment lost 5 bases, leaving 5 bases of the junction unmatched. The germline V gene has CDR1 SGHRS and CDR2 YFSETQ. The CDR3 runs 14 residues. The CDR3 sequence is CASREGAGNTEAFF. The CDR3 DNA reads TGCGCCAGCAGGGAGGGGGCGGGGAACACTGAAGCTTTCTTT.

In nucleotides, the CDR3 is TGTGCCAGCTCACCACCAGGGGCGCGTGCTAACTATGGCTACACCTTC. Its translation is CASSPPGARANYGYTF. This chain joins TRBV18 and TRBJ1-2; D is perhaps TRBD1 (5 bases). The germline gives CDR1 KGHSH, CDR2 LQKENI. This CDR3 comprises 16 residues. V was trimmed by 0 bases and J by 0 bases, leaving 11 bases between them.

The chain recombines TRBV4-1 with TRBJ2-5, with a possible D match to TRBD2 (6 bases). CDR3 length: 15 residues. V was trimmed by 2 bases and J by 4 bases, leaving 14 bases between them. CDR1 MGHRA and CDR2 YSYEKL come from the germline V gene. The CDR3 bases are TGCGCCAGCAGCCAAACGGGACTCTTTCGAGAGACCCAGTACTTC. Protein sequence: CASSQTGLFRETQYF.

This chain connects TRBV20-1 to TRBJ2-1; 7 nucleotides agree with TRBD2. V shed 6 bases, J shed 4 bases, and the junction held 0 bases outside the gene matches. Germline V gives CDR1 DFQATT, CDR2 SNEGSKA (reference sequence). The CDR3 runs 11 residues. The CDR3 sequence: CSAGGYNEQFF. In nucleotides, the CDR3 is TGCAGTGCGGGGGGGTACAATGAGCAGTTCTTC.

V is TRBV6-5 and J is TRBJ1-6; 9 bases fit TRBD1. Germline CDR1 and CDR2: MNHEY and SVGAGI. V dropped 7 bases and J dropped 7; count of bases not matched to a gene: 8. The CDR3 has 15 amino acids. CDR3 sequence reads: CASIQDRGSNSPLHF. As DNA, the CDR3 is TGTGCCAGCATTCAGGACAGGGGTAGCAATTCACCCCTCCACTTT.

The rearrangement links TRBV15 to TRBJ2-7; D is perhaps TRBD1 (6 bases). CDR1 is LNHNV, CDR2 YYDKDF, per germline (reference sequence). CDR3 length: 15 amino acids. The germline V and J ends were trimmed by 1 base and 4 bases, with 14 bases remaining between them. Written as DNA, the CDR3 is TGTGCCACCAGCAGAGGACAGGATCTCCTTTACGAGCAGTACTTC. Amino acids: CATSRGQDLLYEQYF.

The chain recombines TRBV10-2 with TRBJ1-1, with D possibly being TRBD1 (5 bases). This CDR3 is 14 amino acids long. Trimming pared 2 bases from V and 4 bases from J, leaving 11 bases between. CDR1 is WSHSY and CDR2 is SAAADI in the germline V gene. CDR3 region: CASSEVREATEAFF. The DNA of the CDR3 is TGCGCCAGCAGTGAGGTCAGGGAGGCCACTGAAGCTTTCTTT.

This chain uses TRBV3-1 (or the pseudogene TRBV3-2) with TRBJ2-7, with 15 bases lining up with TRBD2. Germline trimming cut 3 bases from V and 0 bases from J; bases unmatched to any gene: 9. Germline V gives CDR1 LGHDT, CDR2 YNNKEL (reference sequence). This CDR3 has 19 amino acids. The CDR3 is CASSHPLGTSGGSSYEQYF. Written as DNA, the CDR3 is TGTGCCAGCAGCCACCCTTTGGGGACTAGCGGGGGGAGCTCCTACGAGCAGTACTTC.

The chain is built from TRBV29-1 and TRBJ1-2, with D unclear. This CDR3 spans 11 amino acids. Germline-derived CDR1 and CDR2 are SQVTM and ANQGSEA. In DNA form, the CDR3 reads TGCAGTTCTAGAGGAGGTGACGGCTACACCTTC. Translated, it gives CSSRGGDGYTF. The full variable domain, in which reference TRBV29-1 and TRBJ1-2 provide the parts outside the CDR3, is SAVISQKPSRDICQRGTSLTIQCQVDSQVTMMFWYRQQPGQSLTLIATANQGSEATYESGFVIDKFPISRPNLTFSTLTVSNMSPEDSSIYLCSSRGGDGYTFGSGTRLTVV.

The rearrangement uses TRBV11-3 and TRBJ1-5; 10 nucleotides match TRBD1. This CDR3 contains 18 residues. The V gene end was trimmed by 2 bases and the J gene end by 1 base; junction bases not matched to a gene: 8. Per germline, CDR1 SGHNT and CDR2 YENEEA. The CDR3 region has the DNA TGTGCCAGCAGCTTATTGAATCGGGGACAGGGGAGCAATCAGCCCCAGCATTTT. Its translation: CASSLLNRGQGSNQPQHF. Combining the CDR3 with reference TRBV11-3 and TRBJ1-5 gives the whole variable domain EAGVVQSPRYKIIEKKQPVAFWCNPISGHNTLYWYLQNLGQGPELLIRYENEEAVDDSQLPKDRFSAERLKGVDSTLKIQPAELGDSAVYLCASSLLNRGQGSNQPQHFGDGTRLSIL.

The CDR3, as DNA: TGTGCCAGCAGCTTAGCGGGGGGGCTTACGCAGTATTTT. Protein sequence: CASSLAGGLTQYF. The chain joins TRBV7-9 to TRBJ2-3, with TRBD2 as a possible D gene (7 bases). The V end lost 0 bases, the J end lost 8 bases, and 9 bases lay between the germline ends. The length of the CDR3 is 13 residues. Germline CDR1 is SEHNR and CDR2 is FQNEAQ (reference sequence).

V gene TRBV19 combines with J gene TRBJ1-4, with D perhaps matching TRBD1 (5 bases). Germline CDR1 LNHDA, CDR2 SQIVND (reference sequence). The V end lost 6 bases, the J end lost 8 bases, and 16 bases lay between the germline ends. The CDR3 runs to 14 residues. Here the CDR3 reads CASSLQGKVEKLFF. DNA of the CDR3: TGTGCCAGTAGCCTTCAGGGTAAGGTCGAAAAACTGTTTTTT.

The chain carries TRBV19 and TRBJ2-5; 8 bases fit TRBD1. With 3 bases clipped from V and 4 bases from J, the junction kept 1 base outside the gene matches. This CDR3 is 13 amino acids long. Germline V gives CDR1 LNHDA, CDR2 SQIVND (reference sequence). The chain's CDR3 is CASSIDRGETQYF. The CDR3 DNA sequence: TGTGCCAGTAGTATCGACAGGGGAGAGACCCAGTACTTC.